This TCR beta chain was sequenced for a study of blood T cell repertoires in COVID-19. Study at large: Whether acute or convalescent, the COVID-19 samples came from the United States, Italy and Spain. From T cells, B-cell-depleted T cells, or PBMCs came the material, which was cDNA or gDNA.

In the original workflow: It was from reference gene primer amplification that nucleated cell counts were estimated. Generated by immunoSEQ multiplex PCR, the TCRdb table keeps only in-frame clones and is missing some. That table is the source of V, J and clone size, and D and trimming were worked out from the DNA. The profile covers about 160,000 clones, with roughly 88% appearing a single time and about 10% taken by the ten largest. V was trimmed by 1 base and J by 7 bases, leaving 10 bases between them. This CDR3 contains 14 residues. Germline V gene sequence: CDR1 LGHNA, CDR2 YSLEER. The receptor's source is a woman aged 80 or older with active or convalescent COVID-19. The chain uses TRBV4-3 and TRBJ2-2; D is unclear. Sequencing input: peripheral blood. The CDR3 DNA is TGCGCCAGCAGCCAAGTCGGCGCGGACGGGGAGCTGTTTTTT. Protein product: CASSQVGADGELFF.